This TCR beta chain was sequenced for a study of cytomegalovirus exposure and HLA in healthy donors. This clone has just one count. Its antigen remains unknown. Regarding the study as a whole: In vitro work confirmed that a few CMV-associated chains recognize CMV antigens. The listing of 150 or so TCR beta chains classed them as cytomegalovirus-associated. The tendency of first-cohort TCR clusters to co-occur in the roughly 130 validation repertoires emerged from a later analysis. According to reports, the classifier identified cytomegalovirus status with high specificity and sensitivity.

Data came from immunoSEQ multiplex PCR; TCRdb stores just in-frame clones and leaves some out. The sample shows around 52,000 clones, about nine tenths of them seen only once. The CDR3 has 15 amino acids. Trimming cost V 0 bases and J 0 bases, with 6 bases left between them. From germline, CDR1 is SGHRS and CDR2 YFSETQ. J is TRBJ1-4 and V is TRBV5-1; D call uncertain. Sample: PBMCs. The TCR comes from a woman in her 30s in good health and CMV-seronegative. The chain's CDR3 is CASSLAGATNEKLFF. The CDR3, as DNA: TGCGCCAGCAGCTTGGCCGGAGCAACTAATGAAAAACTGTTTTTT.